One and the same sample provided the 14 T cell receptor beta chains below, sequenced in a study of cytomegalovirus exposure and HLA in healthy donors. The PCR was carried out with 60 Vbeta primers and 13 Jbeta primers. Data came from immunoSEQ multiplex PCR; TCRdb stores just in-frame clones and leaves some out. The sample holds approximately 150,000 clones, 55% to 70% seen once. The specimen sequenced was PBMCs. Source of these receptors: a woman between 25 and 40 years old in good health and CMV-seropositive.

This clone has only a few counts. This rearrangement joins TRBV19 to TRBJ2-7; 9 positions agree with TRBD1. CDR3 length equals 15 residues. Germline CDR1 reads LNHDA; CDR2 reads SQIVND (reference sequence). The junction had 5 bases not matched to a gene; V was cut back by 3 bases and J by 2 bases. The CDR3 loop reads CASSISGTGPYEQYF. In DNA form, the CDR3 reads TGTGCCAGTAGTATTTCGGGGACAGGGCCCTACGAGCAGTACTTC.

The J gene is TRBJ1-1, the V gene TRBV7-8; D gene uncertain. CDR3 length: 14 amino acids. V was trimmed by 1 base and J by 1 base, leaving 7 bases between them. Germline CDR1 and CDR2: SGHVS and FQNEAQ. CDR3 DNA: TGTGCCAGCAGCTTAGGGTCAGGGAACACTGAAGCTTTCTTT. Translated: CASSLGSGNTEAFF.

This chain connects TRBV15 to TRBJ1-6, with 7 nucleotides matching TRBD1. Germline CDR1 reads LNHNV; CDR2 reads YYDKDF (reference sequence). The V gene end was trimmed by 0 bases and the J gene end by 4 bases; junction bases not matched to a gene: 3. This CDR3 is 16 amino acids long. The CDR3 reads CATSRDRDRYNSPLHF. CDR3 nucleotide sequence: TGTGCCACCAGCAGAGATAGGGACAGATATAATTCACCCCTCCACTTT.

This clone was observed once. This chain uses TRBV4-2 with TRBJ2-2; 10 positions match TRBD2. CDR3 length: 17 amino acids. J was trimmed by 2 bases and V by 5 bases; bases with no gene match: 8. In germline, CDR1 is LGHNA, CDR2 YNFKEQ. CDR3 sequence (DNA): TGTGCCAGCAGCTACGGACTAGCGGATTACAACACCGGGGAGCTGTTTTTT. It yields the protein CASSYGLADYNTGELFF.

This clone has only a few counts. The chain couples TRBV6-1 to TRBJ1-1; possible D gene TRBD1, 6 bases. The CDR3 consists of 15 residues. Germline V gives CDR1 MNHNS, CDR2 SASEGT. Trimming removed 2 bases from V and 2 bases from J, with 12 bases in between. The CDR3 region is CASSEHLGQNTEAFF. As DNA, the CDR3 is TGTGCCAGCAGTGAACACCTGGGACAAAACACTGAAGCTTTCTTT.

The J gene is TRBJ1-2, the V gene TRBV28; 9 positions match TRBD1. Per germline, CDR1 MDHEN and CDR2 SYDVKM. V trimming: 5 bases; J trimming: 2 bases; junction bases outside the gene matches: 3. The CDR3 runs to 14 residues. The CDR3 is CASSPGQGNYGYTF. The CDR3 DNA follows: TGTGCCAGCAGTCCCGGACAGGGGAACTATGGCTACACCTTC.

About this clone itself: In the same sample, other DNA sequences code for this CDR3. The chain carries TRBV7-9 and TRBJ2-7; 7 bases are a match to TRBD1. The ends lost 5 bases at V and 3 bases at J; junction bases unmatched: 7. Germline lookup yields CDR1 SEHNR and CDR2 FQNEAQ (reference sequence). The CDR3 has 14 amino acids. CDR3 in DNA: TGTGCCAGCAGCCTAACAGGGGTCGACTACGAGCAGTACTTC. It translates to CASSLTGVDYEQYF.

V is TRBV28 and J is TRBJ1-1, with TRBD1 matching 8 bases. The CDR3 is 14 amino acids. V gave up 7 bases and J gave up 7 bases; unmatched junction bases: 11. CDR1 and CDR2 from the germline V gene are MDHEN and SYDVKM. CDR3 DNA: TGTGCCAGCACCATCGGACAGGGTTTCAGTGAAGCTTTCTTT. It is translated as CASTIGQGFSEAFF.

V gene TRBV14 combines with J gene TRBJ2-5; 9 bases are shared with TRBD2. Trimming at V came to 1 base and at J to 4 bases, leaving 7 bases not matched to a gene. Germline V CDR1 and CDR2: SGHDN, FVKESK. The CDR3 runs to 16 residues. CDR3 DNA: TGTGCCAGCAGCCAAGGCGGGAGGGCCTTTCGAGAGACCCAGTACTTC. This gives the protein CASSQGGRAFRETQYF.

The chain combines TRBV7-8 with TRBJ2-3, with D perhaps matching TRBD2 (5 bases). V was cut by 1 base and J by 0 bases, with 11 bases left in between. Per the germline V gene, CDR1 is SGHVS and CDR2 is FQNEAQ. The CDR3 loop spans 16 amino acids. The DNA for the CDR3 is TGTGCCAGCAGCTTAGTGGCGGGCGGTAGCACAGATACGCAGTATTTT. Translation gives CASSLVAGGSTDTQYF. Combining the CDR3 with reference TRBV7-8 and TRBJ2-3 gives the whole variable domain GAGVSQSPRYKVAKRGQDVALRCDPISGHVSLFWYQQALGQGPEFLTYFQNEAQLDKSGLPSDRFFAERPEGSVSTLKIQRTQQEDSAVYLCASSLVAGGSTDTQYFGPGTRLTVL.

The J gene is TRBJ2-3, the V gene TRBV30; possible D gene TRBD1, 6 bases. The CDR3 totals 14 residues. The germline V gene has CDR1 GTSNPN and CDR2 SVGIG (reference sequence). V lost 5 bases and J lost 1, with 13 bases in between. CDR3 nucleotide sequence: TGTGCCTGGGCCTACAGGGTTCGCACAGATACGCAGTATTTT. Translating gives CAWAYRVRTDTQYF.

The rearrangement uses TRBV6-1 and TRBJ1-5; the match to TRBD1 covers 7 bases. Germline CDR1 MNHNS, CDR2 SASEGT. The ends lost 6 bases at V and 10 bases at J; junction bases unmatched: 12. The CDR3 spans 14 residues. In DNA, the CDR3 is TGTGCCAGCAGCCCGACAGGGAGGAATGAACCCCAGCATTTT. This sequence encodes CASSPTGRNEPQHF.

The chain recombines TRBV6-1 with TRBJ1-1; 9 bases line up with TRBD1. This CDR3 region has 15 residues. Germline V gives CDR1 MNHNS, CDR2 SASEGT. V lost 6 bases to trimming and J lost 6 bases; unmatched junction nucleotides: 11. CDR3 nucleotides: TGTGCCAGCAGACGAGGGACAGGGAAGTTTGCTGAAGCTTTCTTT. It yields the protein CASRRGTGKFAEAFF.

CDR3 in amino acids: CASSPAWGGPEAFF. The CDR3 nucleotides are TGTGCCAGCAGCCCAGCTTGGGGGGGGCCTGAAGCTTTCTTT. V and J are TRBV7-8 and TRBJ1-1, with D possibly TRBD1 on 6 matching bases. V lost 5 bases and J 6 bases, leaving 16 bases between the germline ends. This CDR3 comprises 14 residues. From germline, CDR1 is SGHVS and CDR2 FQNEAQ.